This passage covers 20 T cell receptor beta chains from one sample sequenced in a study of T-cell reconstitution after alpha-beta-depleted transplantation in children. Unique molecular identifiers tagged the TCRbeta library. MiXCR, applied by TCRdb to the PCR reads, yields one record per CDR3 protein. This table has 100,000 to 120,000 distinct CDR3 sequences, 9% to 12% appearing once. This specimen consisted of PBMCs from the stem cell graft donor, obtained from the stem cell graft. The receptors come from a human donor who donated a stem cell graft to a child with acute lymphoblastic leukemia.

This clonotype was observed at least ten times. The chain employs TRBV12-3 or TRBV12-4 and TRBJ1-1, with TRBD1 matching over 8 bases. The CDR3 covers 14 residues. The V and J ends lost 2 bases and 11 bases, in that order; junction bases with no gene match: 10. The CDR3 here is CASSLKQGAVEAFF. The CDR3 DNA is TGTGCCAGCAGTTTAAAGCAGGGGGCTGTCGAGGCTTTCTTT.

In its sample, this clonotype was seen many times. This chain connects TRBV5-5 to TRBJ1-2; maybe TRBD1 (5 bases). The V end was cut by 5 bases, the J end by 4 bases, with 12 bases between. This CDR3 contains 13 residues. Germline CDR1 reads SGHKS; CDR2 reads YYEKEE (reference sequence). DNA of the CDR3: TGTGCCAGCAGTACTGGGGACGGCTATGGCTACACCTTC. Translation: CASSTGDGYGYTF.

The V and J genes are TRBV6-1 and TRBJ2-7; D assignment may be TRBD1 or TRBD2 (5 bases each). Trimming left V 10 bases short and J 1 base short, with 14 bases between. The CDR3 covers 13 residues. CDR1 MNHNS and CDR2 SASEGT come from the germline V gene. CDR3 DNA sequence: TGTGCCACCGATCCGGGGACGTCCTACGAGCAGTACTTC. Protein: CATDPGTSYEQYF.

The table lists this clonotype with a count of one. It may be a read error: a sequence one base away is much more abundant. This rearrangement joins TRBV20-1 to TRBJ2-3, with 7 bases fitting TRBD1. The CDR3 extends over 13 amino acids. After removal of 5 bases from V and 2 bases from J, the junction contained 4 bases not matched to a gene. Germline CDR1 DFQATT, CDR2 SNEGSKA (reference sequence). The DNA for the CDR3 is TGCAGTGCTGGGGGACAGACCACAGATACGCAGTATTTT. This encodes CSAGGQTTDTQYF.

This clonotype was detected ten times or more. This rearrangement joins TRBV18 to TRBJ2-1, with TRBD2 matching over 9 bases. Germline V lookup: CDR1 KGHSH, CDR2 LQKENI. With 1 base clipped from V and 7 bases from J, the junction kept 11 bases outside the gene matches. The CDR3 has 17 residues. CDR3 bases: TGTGCCAGCTCACCACGACAGGGACGTAGCGGGAGAAATGAGCAGTTCTTC. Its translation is CASSPRQGRSGRNEQFF.

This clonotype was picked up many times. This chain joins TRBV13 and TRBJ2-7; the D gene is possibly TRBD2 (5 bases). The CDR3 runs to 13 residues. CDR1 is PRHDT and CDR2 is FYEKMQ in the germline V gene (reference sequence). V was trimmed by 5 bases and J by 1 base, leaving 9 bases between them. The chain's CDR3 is CASSVEGSYEQYF. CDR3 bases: TGTGCCAGCAGCGTTGAGGGATCCTACGAGCAGTACTTC.

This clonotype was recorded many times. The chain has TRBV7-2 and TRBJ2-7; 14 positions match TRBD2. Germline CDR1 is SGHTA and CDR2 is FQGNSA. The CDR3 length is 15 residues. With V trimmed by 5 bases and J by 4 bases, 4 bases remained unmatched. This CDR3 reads CASSVGTSGSYEQYF. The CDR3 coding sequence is TGTGCCAGCAGCGTTGGGACTAGCGGGAGTTACGAGCAGTACTTC. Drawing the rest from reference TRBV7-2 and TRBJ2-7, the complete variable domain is GAGVSQSPSNKVTEKGKDVELRCDPISGHTALYWYRQSLGQGLEFLIYFQGNSAPDKSGLPSDRFSAERTGGSVSTLTIQRTQQEDSAVYLCASSVGTSGSYEQYFGPGTRLTVT.

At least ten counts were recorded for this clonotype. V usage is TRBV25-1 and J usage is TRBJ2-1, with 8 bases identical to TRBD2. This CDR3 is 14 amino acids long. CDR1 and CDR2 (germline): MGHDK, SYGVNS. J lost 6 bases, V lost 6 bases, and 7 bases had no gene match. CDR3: CASSTSGGGNEQFF. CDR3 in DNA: TGTGCCAGCAGCACTAGCGGAGGGGGCAATGAGCAGTTCTTC.

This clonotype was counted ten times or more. CDR3 sequence reads: CASSQLGGSYEQYF. In DNA form, the CDR3 reads TGCGCCAGCAGCCAATTAGGCGGCTCCTACGAGCAGTACTTC. The chain employs TRBV4-3 and TRBJ2-7; D unclear. The CDR3 runs to 14 residues. Germline V gene lookup returns CDR1 LGHNA and CDR2 YSLEER. Trimming cost V 2 bases and J 0 bases, with 8 bases left between them.

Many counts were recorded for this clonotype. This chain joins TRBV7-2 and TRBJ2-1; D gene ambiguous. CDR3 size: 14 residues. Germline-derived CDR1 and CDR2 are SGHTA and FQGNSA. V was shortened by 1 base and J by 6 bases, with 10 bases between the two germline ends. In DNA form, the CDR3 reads TGTGCCAGCAGCTTAGGCCAACGCGGCAATGAGCAGTTCTTC. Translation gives CASSLGQRGNEQFF.

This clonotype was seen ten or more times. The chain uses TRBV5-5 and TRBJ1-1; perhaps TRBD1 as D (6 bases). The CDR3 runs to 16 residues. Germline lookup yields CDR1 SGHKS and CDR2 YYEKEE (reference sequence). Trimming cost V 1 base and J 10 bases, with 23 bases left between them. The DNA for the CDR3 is TGTGCCAGCAGCTTGACGGGGCGGGGGCAGGAAGAGGGAGCTTTCTTT. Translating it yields CASSLTGRGQEEGAFF.

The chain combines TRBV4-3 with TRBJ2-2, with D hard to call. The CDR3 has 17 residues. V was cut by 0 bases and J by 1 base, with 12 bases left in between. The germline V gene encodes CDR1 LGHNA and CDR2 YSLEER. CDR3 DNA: TGCGCCAGCAGCCAAGAGGGTGGGCGATGGAACACCGGGGAGCTGTTTTTT. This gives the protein CASSQEGGRWNTGELFF.

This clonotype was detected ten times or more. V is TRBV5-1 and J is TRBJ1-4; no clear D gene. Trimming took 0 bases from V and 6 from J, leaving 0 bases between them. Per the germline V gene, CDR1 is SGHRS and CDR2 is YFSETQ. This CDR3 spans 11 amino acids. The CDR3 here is CASSLDEKLFF. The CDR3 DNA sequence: TGCGCCAGCAGCTTGGATGAAAAACTGTTTTTT.

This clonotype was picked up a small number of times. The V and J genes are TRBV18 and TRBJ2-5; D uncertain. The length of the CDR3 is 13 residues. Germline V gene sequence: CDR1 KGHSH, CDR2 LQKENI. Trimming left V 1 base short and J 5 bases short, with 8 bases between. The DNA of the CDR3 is TGTGCCAGCTCACCACGAGAAAGGGAGACCCAGTACTTC. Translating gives CASSPRERETQYF.

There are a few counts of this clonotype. The CDR3 sequence: CASSLSDRLDVGLAGKYF. CDR3 nucleotides: TGCGCCAGCAGCCTTAGCGACAGACTGGACGTGGGACTAGCGGGGAAGTACTTC. This chain joins TRBV4-3 and TRBJ2-7, with 13 positions matching TRBD2. Germline CDR1 LGHNA, CDR2 YSLEER. The J segment lost 11 bases and the V segment lost 4 bases, leaving 20 bases of the junction unmatched. The CDR3 consists of 18 residues.

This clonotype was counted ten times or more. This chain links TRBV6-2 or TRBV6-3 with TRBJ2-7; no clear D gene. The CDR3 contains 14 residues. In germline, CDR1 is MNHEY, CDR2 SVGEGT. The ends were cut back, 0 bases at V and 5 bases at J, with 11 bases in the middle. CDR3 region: CASSYSSVFNEQYF. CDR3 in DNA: TGTGCCAGCAGTTACTCTTCGGTTTTCAACGAGCAGTACTTC.

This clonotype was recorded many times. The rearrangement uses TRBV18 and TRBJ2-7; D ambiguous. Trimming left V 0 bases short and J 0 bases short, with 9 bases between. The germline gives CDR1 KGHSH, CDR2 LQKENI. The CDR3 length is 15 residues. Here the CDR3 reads CASSPPRPSSYEQYF. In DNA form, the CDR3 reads TGTGCCAGCTCACCACCGAGACCGAGCTCCTACGAGCAGTACTTC.

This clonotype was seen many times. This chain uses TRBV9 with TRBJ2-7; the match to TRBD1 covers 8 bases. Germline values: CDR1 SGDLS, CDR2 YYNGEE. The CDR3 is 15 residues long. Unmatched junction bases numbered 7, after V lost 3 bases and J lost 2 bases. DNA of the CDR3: TGTGCCAGCAGCGCCAGTGCGGGACAGGCCTACGAGCAGTACTTC. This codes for CASSASAGQAYEQYF.

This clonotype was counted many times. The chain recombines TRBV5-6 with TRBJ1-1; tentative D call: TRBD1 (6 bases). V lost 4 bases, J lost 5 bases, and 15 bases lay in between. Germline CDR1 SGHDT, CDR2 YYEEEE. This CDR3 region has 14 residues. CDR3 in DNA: TGTGCCAGCAGCCTGCAGGGGTTGGGGACTGAAGCTTTCTTT. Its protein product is CASSLQGLGTEAFF.

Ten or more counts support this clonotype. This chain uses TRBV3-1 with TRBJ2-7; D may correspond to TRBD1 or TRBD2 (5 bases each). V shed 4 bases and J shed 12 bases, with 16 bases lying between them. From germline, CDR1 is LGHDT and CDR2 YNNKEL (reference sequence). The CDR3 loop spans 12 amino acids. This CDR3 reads CASSRAGRIRYF. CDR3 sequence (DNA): TGTGCCAGCAGCCGTGCAGGGAGAATTAGGTACTTC.